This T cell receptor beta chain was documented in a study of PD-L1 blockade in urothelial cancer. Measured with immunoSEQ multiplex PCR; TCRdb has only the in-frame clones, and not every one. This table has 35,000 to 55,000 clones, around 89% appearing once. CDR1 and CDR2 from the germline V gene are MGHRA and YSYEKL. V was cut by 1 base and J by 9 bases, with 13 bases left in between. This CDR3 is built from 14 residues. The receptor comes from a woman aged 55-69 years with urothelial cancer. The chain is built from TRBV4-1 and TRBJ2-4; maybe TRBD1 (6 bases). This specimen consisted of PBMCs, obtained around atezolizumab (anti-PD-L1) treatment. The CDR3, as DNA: TGCGCCAGCAGCCAAGGAGGTAGCAGGGGCATTCAGTACTTC. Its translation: CASSQGGSRGIQYF.